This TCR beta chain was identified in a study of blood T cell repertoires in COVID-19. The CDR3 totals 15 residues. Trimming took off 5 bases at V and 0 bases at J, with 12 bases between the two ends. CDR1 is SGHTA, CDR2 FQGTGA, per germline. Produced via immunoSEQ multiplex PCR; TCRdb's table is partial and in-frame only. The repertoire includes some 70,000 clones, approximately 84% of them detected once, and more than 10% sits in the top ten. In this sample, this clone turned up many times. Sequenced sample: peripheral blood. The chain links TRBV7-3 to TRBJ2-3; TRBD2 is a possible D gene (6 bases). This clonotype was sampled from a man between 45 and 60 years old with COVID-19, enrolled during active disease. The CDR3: CASSQSGRSTDTQYF. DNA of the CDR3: TGTGCCAGCAGCCAGAGCGGGCGTAGCACAGATACGCAGTATTTT.